This passage covers 9 T cell receptor beta chains from one sample sequenced in a study of T cells in Graves' hyperthyroidism and ophthalmopathy (dated by TCRdb to between 2019 and 2020). Receptors were amplified or captured by multiplex PCR. TCRdb lists the instrument as Illumina HiSeq 2000. TCR beta CDR3 regions were amplified from RNA transcripts. For the first round of RT-PCR on the TCR CDR3, the HTBI primer set was used together with the Qiagen OneStep RT-PCR kit. The public reads were quality trimmed at Q25 with fastp and then assembled into clones with MiXCR by TCRdb, keeping productive beta chains. Each entry is one CDR3 protein sequence, shown with its most common DNA and genes. Counted in this sample were approximately 590,000 distinct CDR3 sequences; about 15% of them appeared once. The top ten constitute roughly 6.6% of the sample. Sequencing used blood. These receptors were taken from a woman in her twenties or thirties with Graves' hyperthyroidism.

This clonotype was found many times. The CDR3 reads CASSLESGGVPYNEQFF. The CDR3 DNA is TGTGCCAGCAGCTTAGAAAGTGGCGGAGTCCCCTACAATGAGCAGTTCTTC. The rearrangement links TRBV6-1 to TRBJ2-1; no firm D call. Per the germline V gene, CDR1 is MNHNS and CDR2 is SASEGT. This CDR3 comprises 17 residues. V was pared by 6 bases and J by 2 bases, with 20 bases between.

This clonotype was counted a few times. CDR3 nucleotides: TGTGCCAGCACGCTTGCAAATGAGCAGTTCTTC. It yields the protein CASTLANEQFF. V and J are TRBV12-3 or TRBV12-4 and TRBJ2-1; unclear D gene. The CDR3 extends over 11 amino acids. The germline V and J ends were trimmed by 7 bases and 7 bases, with 8 bases remaining between them.

This clonotype was seen repeatedly, ten times or more. The chain joins TRBV10-3 to TRBJ2-3; D gene ambiguous. Trimming stripped 3 bases from V and 2 bases from J, with 3 bases between. The CDR3 is made up of 12 amino acids. Germline values: CDR1 ENHRY, CDR2 SYGVKD. The CDR3 region is CAISDSTDTQYF. The CDR3 bases are TGTGCCATCAGTGACTCCACAGATACGCAGTATTTT.

This clonotype was observed many times. In DNA form, the CDR3 reads TGTGCCAGCAGCTTAGACAGGGGAAACTTAGGGGAGCAGTTCTTC. It is translated as CASSLDRGNLGEQFF. The V call is TRBV11-2, the J call TRBJ2-1; D is perhaps TRBD1 (6 bases). V was cut by 0 bases and J by 10 bases, with 16 bases left in between. This CDR3 has 15 residues. Germline V CDR1 and CDR2: SGHAT, FQNNGV.

This clonotype was counted once. A single base separates this from a much larger clone, so it may be a read error. The chain carries TRBV20-1 and TRBJ2-1, with TRBD2 matching over 9 bases. Germline-derived CDR1 and CDR2 are DFQATT and SNEGSKA (reference sequence). The length of the CDR3 is 15 residues. The CDR3 DNA reads TGCAGTGATAGAGACCAGCGGGAGGCTAGGAATGAGCAGTTCTTC. It specifies CSDRDQREARNEQFF.

This clonotype was seen many times. The chain links TRBV27 to TRBJ2-3; TRBD2 aligns across 8 bases. V lost 8 bases and J lost 0; bases outside the gene matches: 10. The CDR3 covers 16 residues. Germline-derived CDR1 and CDR2 are MNHEY and SMNVEV (reference sequence). The CDR3 reads CASQSSLAVSTDTQYF. CDR3 sequence (DNA): TGTGCCAGCCAATCTTCACTAGCGGTTAGCACAGATACGCAGTATTTT.

This clonotype was seen more than once but under ten times. This rearrangement joins TRBV27 to TRBJ2-7; the D is unclear. V was trimmed by 2 bases and J by 3 bases, leaving 8 bases between them. Germline loops: CDR1 MNHEY, CDR2 SMNVEV (reference sequence). The CDR3 is 13 amino acids. CDR3 loop: CASSLARFYEQYF. The CDR3 nucleotides are TGTGCCAGCAGTTTAGCCCGGTTCTACGAGCAGTACTTC.

The rearrangement uses TRBV9 and TRBJ1-2, with 8 nucleotides matching TRBD1. Germline V gene data show CDR1 as SGDLS and CDR2 as YYNGEE. There are 14 residues in the CDR3. The V gene end was trimmed by 0 bases and the J gene end by 8 bases; junction bases not matched to a gene: 6. CDR3 loop: CASSVEVGTGGYTF. For the CDR3, the DNA is TGTGCCAGCAGCGTAGAGGTCGGGACAGGAGGCTACACCTTC.

V usage is TRBV19 and J usage is TRBJ2-1; 7 bases align to TRBD2. Germline-derived CDR1 and CDR2 are LNHDA and SQIVND (reference sequence). The CDR3 extends over 15 amino acids. With V trimmed by 7 bases and J by 10 bases, 16 bases remained unmatched. The CDR3 sequence: CASTPGASGAGEQFF. The CDR3 nucleotides are TGTGCCAGTACCCCTGGGGCTAGCGGCGCTGGGGAGCAGTTCTTC.